This TCR beta chain comes out of a study of tumor-infiltrating lymphocytes in primary liver carcinoma. A primer matching the constant region was used to make TCR beta cDNA from approximately 0.55 ug of total RNA. Slightly modified ARM-PCR served as the procedure for the TCR beta libraries. These libraries came from three rounds of nested multiplex PCR. PCR rounds one and two used TRBV1-TRBV30 forward primers with a C-beta reverse primer for around 9 cycles each. TCRdb called the multiplex PCR reads again in MiXCR, with one record for every CDR3 protein. This repertoire shows 300,000 to 400,000 distinct CDR3 sequences, about 62% found once; its top ten account for approximately 9%. RNA isolated from unsorted whole blood supplied the blood RNA, with germline DNA also extracted. Trimming cost V 3 bases and J 1 base; bases outside gene matches: 8. The CDR3 is 15 residues long. The germline CDR1 and CDR2 sequences are SQVTM and ANQGSEA.

This clonotype is termed medium-sized. V usage is TRBV29-1 and J usage is TRBJ2-5, with 7 positions matching TRBD2. The sequenced sample consisted of peripheral blood. The clonotype originates from a man between 40 and 49 years old with primary liver carcinoma and hepatitis B virus infection. Here the CDR3 reads CSVEGPGRLQETQYF. The CDR3 bases are TGCAGCGTTGAGGGACCCGGGAGGCTCCAAGAGACCCAGTACTTC.